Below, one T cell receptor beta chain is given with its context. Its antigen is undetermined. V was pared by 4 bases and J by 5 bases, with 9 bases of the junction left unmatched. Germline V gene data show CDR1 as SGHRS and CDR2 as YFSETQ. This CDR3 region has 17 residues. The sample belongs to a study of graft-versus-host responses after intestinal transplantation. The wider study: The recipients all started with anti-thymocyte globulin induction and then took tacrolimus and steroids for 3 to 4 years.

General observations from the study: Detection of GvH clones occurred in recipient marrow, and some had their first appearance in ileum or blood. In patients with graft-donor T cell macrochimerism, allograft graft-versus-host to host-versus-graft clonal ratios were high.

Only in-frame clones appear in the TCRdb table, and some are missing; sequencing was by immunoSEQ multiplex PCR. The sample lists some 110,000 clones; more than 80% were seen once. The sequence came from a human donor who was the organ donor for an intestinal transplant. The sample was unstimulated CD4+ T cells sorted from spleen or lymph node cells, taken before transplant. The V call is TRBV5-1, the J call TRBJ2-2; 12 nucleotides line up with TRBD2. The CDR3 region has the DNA TGCGCCAGCAGCCGTTCTAGCCTAGCGGGAGGGACCGGGGAGCTGTTTTTT. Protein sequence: CASSRSSLAGGTGELFF.